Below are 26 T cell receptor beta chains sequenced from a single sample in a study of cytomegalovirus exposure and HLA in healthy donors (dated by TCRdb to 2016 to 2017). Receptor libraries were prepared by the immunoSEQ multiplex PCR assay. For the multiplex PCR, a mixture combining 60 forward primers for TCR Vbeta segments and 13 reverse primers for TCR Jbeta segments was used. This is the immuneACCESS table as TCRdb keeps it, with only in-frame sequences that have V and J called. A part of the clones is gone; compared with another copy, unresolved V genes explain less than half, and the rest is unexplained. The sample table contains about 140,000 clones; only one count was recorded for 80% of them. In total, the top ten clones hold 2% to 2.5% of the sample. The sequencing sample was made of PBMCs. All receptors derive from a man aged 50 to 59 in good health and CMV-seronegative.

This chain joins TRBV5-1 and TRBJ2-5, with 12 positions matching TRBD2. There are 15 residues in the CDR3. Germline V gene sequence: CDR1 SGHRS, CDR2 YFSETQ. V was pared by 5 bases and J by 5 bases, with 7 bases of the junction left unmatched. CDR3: CASRLTSGSRETQYF. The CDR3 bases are TGCGCCAGCAGGCTGACTAGCGGGAGTCGTGAGACCCAGTACTTC.

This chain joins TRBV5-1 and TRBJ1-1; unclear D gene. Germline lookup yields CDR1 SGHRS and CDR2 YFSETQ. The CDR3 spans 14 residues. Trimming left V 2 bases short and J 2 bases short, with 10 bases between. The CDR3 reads CASSLGGHNTEAFF. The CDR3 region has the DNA TGCGCCAGCAGCTTAGGAGGGCATAACACTGAAGCTTTCTTT.

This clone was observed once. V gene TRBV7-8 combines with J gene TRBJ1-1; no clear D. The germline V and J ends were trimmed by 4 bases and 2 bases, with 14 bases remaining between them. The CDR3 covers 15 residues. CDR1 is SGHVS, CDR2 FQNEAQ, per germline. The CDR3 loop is CASSSPGGLNTEAFF. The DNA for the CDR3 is TGTGCCAGCAGCTCACCAGGCGGACTTAACACTGAAGCTTTCTTT.

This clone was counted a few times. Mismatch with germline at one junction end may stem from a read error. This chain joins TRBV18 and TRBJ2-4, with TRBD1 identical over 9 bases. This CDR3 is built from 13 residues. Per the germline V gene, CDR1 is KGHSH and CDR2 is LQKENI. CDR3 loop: CASSRTGAARQLF. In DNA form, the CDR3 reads TGTGCCAGCTCCCGGACAGGGGCAGCTCGGCAGCTCTTC.

The CDR3: CSVGTAGNTIYF. CDR3 DNA sequence: TGCAGCGTAGGGACAGCCGGAAACACCATATATTTT. The chain uses TRBV29-1 and TRBJ1-3; 7 positions agree with TRBD1. CDR1 is SQVTM and CDR2 is ANQGSEA in the germline V gene. This CDR3 spans 12 amino acids. The junction had 3 bases not matched to a gene; V was cut back by 6 bases and J by 4 bases.

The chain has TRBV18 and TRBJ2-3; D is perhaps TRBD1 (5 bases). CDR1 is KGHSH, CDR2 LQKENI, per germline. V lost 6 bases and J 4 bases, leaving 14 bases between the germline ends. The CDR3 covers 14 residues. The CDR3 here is CASSANEGADTQYF. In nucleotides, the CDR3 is TGTGCCAGCTCGGCCAACGAAGGGGCAGATACGCAGTATTTT.

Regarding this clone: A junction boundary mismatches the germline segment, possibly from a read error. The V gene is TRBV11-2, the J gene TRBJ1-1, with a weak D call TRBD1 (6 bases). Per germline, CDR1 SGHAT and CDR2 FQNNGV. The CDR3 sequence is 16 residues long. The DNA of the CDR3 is TGTGCCAGCAGCTTAGCAGGCGCCCGAGGGGCAGGGGCCCTTACTTTT. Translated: CASSLAGARGAGALTF.

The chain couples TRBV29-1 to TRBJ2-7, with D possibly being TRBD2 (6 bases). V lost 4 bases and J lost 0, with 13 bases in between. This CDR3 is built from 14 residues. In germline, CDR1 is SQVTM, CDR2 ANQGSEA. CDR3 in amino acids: CSVAADYRSYEQYF. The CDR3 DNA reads TGCAGCGTTGCGGCGGACTACCGCTCCTACGAGCAGTACTTC.

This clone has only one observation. Here the CDR3 reads CASSGAATDTQYF. The CDR3 DNA is TGCGCCAGCAGTGGGGCAGCCACAGATACGCAGTATTTT. This chain uses TRBV10-1 with TRBJ2-3; D gene uncertain. V lost 4 bases to trimming and J lost 2 bases, with 7 bases between them. The CDR3 contains 13 residues. Germline lookup yields CDR1 WNHNN and CDR2 SYGVQD (reference sequence).

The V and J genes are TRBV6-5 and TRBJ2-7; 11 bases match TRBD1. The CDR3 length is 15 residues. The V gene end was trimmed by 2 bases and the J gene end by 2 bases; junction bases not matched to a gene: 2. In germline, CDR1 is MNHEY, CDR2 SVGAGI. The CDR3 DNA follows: TGTGCCAGCAGTTACGGGGACAGGGGGGCCTACGAGCAGTACTTC. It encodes CASSYGDRGAYEQYF.

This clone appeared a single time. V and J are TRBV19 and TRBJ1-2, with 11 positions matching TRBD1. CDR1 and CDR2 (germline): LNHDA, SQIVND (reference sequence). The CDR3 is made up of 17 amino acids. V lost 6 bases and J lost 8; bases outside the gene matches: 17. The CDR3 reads CASSSRPGTGGMAGYTF. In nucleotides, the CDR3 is TGTGCCAGTAGCTCTAGACCCGGGACAGGGGGGATGGCAGGCTACACCTTC.

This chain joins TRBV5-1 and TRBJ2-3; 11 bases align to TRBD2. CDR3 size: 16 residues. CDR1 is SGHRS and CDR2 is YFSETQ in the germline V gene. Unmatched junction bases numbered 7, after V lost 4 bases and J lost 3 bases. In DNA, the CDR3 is TGCGCCAGCAGCGTCCTGACTAGCGGGGAAACAGATACGCAGTATTTT. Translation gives CASSVLTSGETDTQYF.

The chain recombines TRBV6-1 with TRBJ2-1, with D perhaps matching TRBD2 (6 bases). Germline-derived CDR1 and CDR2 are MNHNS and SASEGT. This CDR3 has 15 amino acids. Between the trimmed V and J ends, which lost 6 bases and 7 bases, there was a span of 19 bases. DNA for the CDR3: TGTGCCAGCAGCGCAGGTAGCGGATACCCAAATGAGCAGTTCTTC. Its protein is CASSAGSGYPNEQFF.

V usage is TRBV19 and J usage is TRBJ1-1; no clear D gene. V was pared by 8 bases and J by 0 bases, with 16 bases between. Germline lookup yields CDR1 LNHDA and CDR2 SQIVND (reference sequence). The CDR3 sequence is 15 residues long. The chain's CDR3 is CASFFRGAVNTEAFF. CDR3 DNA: TGTGCCAGTTTTTTCCGGGGAGCTGTGAACACTGAAGCTTTCTTT.

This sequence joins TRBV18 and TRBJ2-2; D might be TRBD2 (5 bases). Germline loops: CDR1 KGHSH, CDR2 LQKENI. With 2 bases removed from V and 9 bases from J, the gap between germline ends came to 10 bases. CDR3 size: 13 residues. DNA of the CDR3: TGTGCCAGCTCACCAGACGGGAACCGGGAGCTGTTTTTT. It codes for CASSPDGNRELFF. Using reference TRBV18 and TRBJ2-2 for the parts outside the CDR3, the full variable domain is NAGVMQNPRHLVRRRGQEARLRCSPMKGHSHVYWYRQLPEEGLKFMVYLQKENIIDESGMPKERFSAEFPKEGPSILRIQQVVRGDSAAYFCASSPDGNRELFFGEGSRLTVL.

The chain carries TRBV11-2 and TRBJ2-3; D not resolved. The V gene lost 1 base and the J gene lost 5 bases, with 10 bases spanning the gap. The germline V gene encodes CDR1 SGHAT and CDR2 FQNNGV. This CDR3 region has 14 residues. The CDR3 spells CASSLGRMGDTQYF. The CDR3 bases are TGTGCCAGCAGCTTAGGCAGGATGGGAGATACGCAGTATTTT.

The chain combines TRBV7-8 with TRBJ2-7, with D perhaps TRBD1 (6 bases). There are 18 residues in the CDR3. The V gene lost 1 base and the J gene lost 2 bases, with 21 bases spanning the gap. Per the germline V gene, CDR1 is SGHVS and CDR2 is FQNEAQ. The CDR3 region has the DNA TGTGCCAGCAGCTTAGAACAGGGTGGTCCCATTTTGGCCTACGAGCAGTACTTC. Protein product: CASSLEQGGPILAYEQYF.

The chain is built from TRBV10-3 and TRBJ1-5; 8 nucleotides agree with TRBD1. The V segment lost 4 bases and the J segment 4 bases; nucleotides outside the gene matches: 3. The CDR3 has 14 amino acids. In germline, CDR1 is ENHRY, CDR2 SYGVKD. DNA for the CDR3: TGTGCCATCAGTGGGACAGGGAGAAATCAGCCCCAGCATTTT. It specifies CAISGTGRNQPQHF.

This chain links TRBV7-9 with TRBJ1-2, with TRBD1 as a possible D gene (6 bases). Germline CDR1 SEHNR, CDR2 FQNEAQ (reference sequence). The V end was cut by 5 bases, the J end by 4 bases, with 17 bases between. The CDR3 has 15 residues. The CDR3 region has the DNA TGTGCCAGCAGCCTAGATCGGACAGTGGGCTATGGCTACACCTTC. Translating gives CASSLDRTVGYGYTF.

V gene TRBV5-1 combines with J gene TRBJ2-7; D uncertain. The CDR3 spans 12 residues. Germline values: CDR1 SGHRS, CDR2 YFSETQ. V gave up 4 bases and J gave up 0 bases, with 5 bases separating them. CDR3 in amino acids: CASSPGSYEQYF. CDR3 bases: TGCGCCAGCAGCCCCGGCTCCTACGAGCAGTACTTC.

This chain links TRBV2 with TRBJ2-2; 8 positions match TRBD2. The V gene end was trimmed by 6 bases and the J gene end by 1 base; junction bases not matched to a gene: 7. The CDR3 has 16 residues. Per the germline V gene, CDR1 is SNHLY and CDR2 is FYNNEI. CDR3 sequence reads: CASSKLAALNTGELFF. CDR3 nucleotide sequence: TGTGCCAGCAGCAAACTAGCGGCCCTGAACACCGGGGAGCTGTTTTTT.

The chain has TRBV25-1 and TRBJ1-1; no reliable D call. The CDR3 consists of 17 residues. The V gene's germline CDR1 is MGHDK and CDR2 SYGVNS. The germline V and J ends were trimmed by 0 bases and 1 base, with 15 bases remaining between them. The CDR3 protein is CASSEYSFGNQNTEAFF. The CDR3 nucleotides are TGTGCCAGCAGTGAATATAGCTTCGGCAATCAGAACACTGAAGCTTTCTTT.

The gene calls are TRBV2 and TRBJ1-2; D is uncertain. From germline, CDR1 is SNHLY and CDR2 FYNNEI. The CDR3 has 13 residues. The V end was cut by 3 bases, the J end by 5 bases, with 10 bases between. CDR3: CASSDRRAYGYTF. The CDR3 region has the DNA TGTGCCAGCAGTGATCGGCGGGCATATGGCTACACCTTC.

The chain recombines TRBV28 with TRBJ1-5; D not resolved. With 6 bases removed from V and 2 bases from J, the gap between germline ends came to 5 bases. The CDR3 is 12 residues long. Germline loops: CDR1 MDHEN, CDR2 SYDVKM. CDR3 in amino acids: CASSYGNQPQHF. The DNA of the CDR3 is TGTGCCAGCAGCTACGGCAATCAGCCCCAGCATTTT.

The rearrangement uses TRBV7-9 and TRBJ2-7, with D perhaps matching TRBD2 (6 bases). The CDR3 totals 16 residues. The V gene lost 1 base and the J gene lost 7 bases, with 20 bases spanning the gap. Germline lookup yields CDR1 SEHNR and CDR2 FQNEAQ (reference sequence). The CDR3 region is CASSLDLLTGLPEQYF. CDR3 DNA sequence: TGTGCCAGCAGCTTAGACTTATTAACGGGACTGCCAGAGCAGTACTTC. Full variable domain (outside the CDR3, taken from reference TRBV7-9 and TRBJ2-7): DTGVSQNPRHKITKRGQNVTFRCDPISEHNRLYWYRQTLGQGPEFLTYFQNEAQLEKSRLLSDRFSAERPKGSFSTLEIQRTEQGDSAMYLCASSLDLLTGLPEQYFGPGTRLTVT.

The CDR3 protein is CASSYDKSAEQYF. CDR3 DNA sequence: TGTGCCAGCAGTTACGATAAGAGTGCCGAGCAGTACTTC. The chain joins TRBV6-5 to TRBJ2-7, with D uncertain. V shed 2 bases and J shed 6 bases, with 11 bases lying between them. The CDR3 runs to 13 residues. Germline V lookup: CDR1 MNHEY, CDR2 SVGAGI.